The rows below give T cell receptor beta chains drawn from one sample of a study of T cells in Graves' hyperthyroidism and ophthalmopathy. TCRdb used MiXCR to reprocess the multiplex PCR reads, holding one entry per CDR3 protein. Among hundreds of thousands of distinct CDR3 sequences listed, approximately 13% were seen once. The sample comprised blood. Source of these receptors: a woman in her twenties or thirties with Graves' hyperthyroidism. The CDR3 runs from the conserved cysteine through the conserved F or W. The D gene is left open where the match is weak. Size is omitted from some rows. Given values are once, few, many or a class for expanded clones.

DNA: TGTGCCAGTAGTCCCACCTCCTACAATGAGCAGTTCTTC; CDR3: CASSPTSYNEQFF; J: TRBJ2-1; D: -; length: 13; size: few; V: TRBV19
DNA: TGTGCCAGCAGCACCGGGACAGGGCTGGCTAGCGGGAGGATGTGGCAGTACTTC; CDR3: CASSTGTGLASGRMWQYF; J: TRBJ2-7; D: TRBD2; length: 18; size: many; V: TRBV6-2/TRBV6-3
DNA: TGTGCCAGCAGCCAAGACGACAGGATTACTAACTATGGCTACACCTTC; CDR3: CASSQDDRITNYGYTF; J: TRBJ1-2; D: -; length: 16; size: -; V: TRBV3-1
DNA: TGTGCCAGCAGTTTATCGGACAGGCTGAACACTGAAGCTTTCTTT; CDR3: CASSLSDRLNTEAFF; J: TRBJ1-1; D: TRBD1; length: 15; size: many; V: TRBV12-3/TRBV12-4
DNA: TGTGCCAGCAGCTTACGACAGTCGAACACCGGGGAGCTGTTTTTT; CDR3: CASSLRQSNTGELFF; J: TRBJ2-2; D: -; length: 15; size: few; V: TRBV7-9
DNA: TGTGCCAGCAGAAGCGGCCGGACCCACGCCGGGGAGCTGTTTTTT; CDR3: CASRSGRTHAGELFF; J: TRBJ2-2; D: -; length: 15; size: -; V: TRBV7-9
DNA: TGTGCCACCAGTGAAAGGACTAGCGGGAGCGGGGAGCTGTTTTTT; CDR3: CATSERTSGSGELFF; J: TRBJ2-2; D: TRBD2; length: 15; size: few; V: TRBV24-1
DNA: TGTGCCAGCAGCCTCGAAGGAGGGCTTAATCAGCCCCAGCATTTT; CDR3: CASSLEGGLNQPQHF; J: TRBJ1-5; D: -; length: 15; size: many; V: TRBV7-2
DNA: TGTGCCAGCAGCGCGGACACAGGGGCGGGATCTGAAGCTTTCTTT; CDR3: CASSADTGAGSEAFF; J: TRBJ1-1; D: TRBD1; length: 15; size: few; V: TRBV7-6
DNA: TGTGCCAGCAGCTTACAATCTGTCGGACTAGCGGGATTAGAGACCCAGTACTTC; CDR3: CASSLQSVGLAGLETQYF; J: TRBJ2-5; D: TRBD2; length: 18; size: -; V: TRBV7-9
DNA: TGTGCCAGCAGCCAGGGGCAGGGGGGGAACACCGGGGAGCTGTTTTTT; CDR3: CASSQGQGGNTGELFF; J: TRBJ2-2; D: -; length: 16; size: few; V: TRBV11-2
DNA: TGTGCCAGCAGTACGACCCCCAGGGTACGCGGGGCCAACGTCCTGACTTTC; CDR3: CASSTTPRVRGANVLTF; J: TRBJ2-6; D: -; length: 17; size: -; V: TRBV27
DNA: TGTGCCAGCAAAACGGGGGTAAAAGAGACCCAGTACTTC; CDR3: CASKTGVKETQYF; J: TRBJ2-5; D: -; length: 13; size: -; V: TRBV27
DNA: TGCGCCAGGAGATACGAGCAGTACTTC; CDR3: CARRYEQYF; J: TRBJ2-7; D: -; length: 9; size: many; V: TRBV10-2
DNA: TGTGCCAGCAGCAGACTAGCGGCCCGAGGCCATGAGCAGTTCTTC; CDR3: CASSRLAARGHEQFF; J: TRBJ2-1; D: TRBD2; length: 15; size: -; V: TRBV7-9
DNA: TGCGCCAGCAGCGTCCGGACAGGATGGAACACCGGGGAGCTGTTTTTT; CDR3: CASSVRTGWNTGELFF; J: TRBJ2-2; D: TRBD1; length: 16; size: -; V: TRBV5-1
DNA: TGTGCCACCGGAGGCAGAGATACGCAGTATTTT; CDR3: CATGGRDTQYF; J: TRBJ2-3; D: -; length: 11; size: many; V: TRBV24-1
DNA: TGTGCCAGCAGCGGGACTAGCGTCAGCAATGAGCAGTTCTTC; CDR3: CASSGTSVSNEQFF; J: TRBJ2-1; D: TRBD2; length: 14; size: many; V: TRBV7-2
DNA: TGTGCCAGCAGTGAGCGACAGCCAAGTAATGAAAAACTGTTTTTT; CDR3: CASSERQPSNEKLFF; J: TRBJ1-4; D: -; length: 15; size: many; V: TRBV25-1
DNA: TGTGCCAGCAGCTCCCTTCCTATGACCTTTAATGAGCAGTTCTTC; CDR3: CASSSLPMTFNEQFF; J: TRBJ2-1; D: -; length: 15; size: few; V: TRBV7-2
DNA: TGTGCCATCAGGGGGGCTAGCGGGGCCAGCACAGATACGCAGTATTTT; CDR3: CAIRGASGASTDTQYF; J: TRBJ2-3; D: TRBD2; length: 16; size: -; V: TRBV10-3
DNA: TGTGCCAGCAGCCTCAAACATAACACTGAAGCTTTCTTT; CDR3: CASSLKHNTEAFF; J: TRBJ1-1; D: -; length: 13; size: many; V: TRBV27
DNA: TGTGCCTGGAGGGCGAAACAGGGGCCCTCCTACAATGAGCAGTTCTTC; CDR3: CAWRAKQGPSYNEQFF; J: TRBJ2-1; D: TRBD1; length: 16; size: -; V: TRBV30
DNA: TGTGCCAGCAGTTTAGATCGGGAGAGTGGGAATGAGCAGTTCTTC; CDR3: CASSLDRESGNEQFF; J: TRBJ2-1; D: -; length: 15; size: many; V: TRBV28
DNA: TGTGCCTGGAGTAGAAAGGGATTATCGGAGACCCAGTACTTC; CDR3: CAWSRKGLSETQYF; J: TRBJ2-5; D: -; length: 14; size: few; V: TRBV30
DNA: TGTGCCAGCAGCGTAGCTAAGGGGCAGAGCGTCAACACCGGGGAGCTGTTTTTT; CDR3: CASSVAKGQSVNTGELFF; J: TRBJ2-2; D: -; length: 18; size: -; V: TRBV9
DNA: TGTGCCAGTGACAGACAGGGGAACACTGAAGCTTTCTTT; CDR3: CASDRQGNTEAFF; J: TRBJ1-1; D: TRBD1; length: 13; size: -; V: TRBV7-9
DNA: TGTGCCAGCAGCCCTTCCCTGCAGACCTACGAGCAGTACTTC; CDR3: CASSPSLQTYEQYF; J: TRBJ2-7; D: -; length: 14; size: few; V: TRBV11-2
DNA: TGTGCCAGCAGTTTATCCTCATCTCCGACTGACTATACGCAGTATTTT; CDR3: CASSLSSSPTDYTQYF; J: TRBJ2-3; D: -; length: 16; size: many; V: TRBV28
DNA: TGTGCCAGCAGCTTGCCCGGGACTCGGGAGGTAGCTTTCTTT; CDR3: CASSLPGTREVAFF; J: TRBJ1-1; D: -; length: 14; size: many; V: TRBV7-9
DNA: TGTGCCAGCAGGCGACCGGGACAACTGACCACAGATACGCAGTATTTT; CDR3: CASRRPGQLTTDTQYF; J: TRBJ2-3; D: -; length: 16; size: many; V: TRBV11-2
DNA: TGTGCCAGCAGCCTTCTACAGGGGGCGTCCCGGATAGGTGAAAAACTGTTTTTT; CDR3: CASSLLQGASRIGEKLFF; J: TRBJ1-4; D: TRBD1; length: 18; size: -; V: TRBV3-1
DNA: TGTGCCAGCAGCTCACAGGGGGGGACTACTGAAGCTTTCTTT; CDR3: CASSSQGGTTEAFF; J: TRBJ1-1; D: TRBD1; length: 14; size: many; V: TRBV7-2
DNA: TGTGCCAGCGGCCAAGATTTGGGGTTAGCGGGAGAGCAGTTCTTC; CDR3: CASGQDLGLAGEQFF; J: TRBJ2-1; D: TRBD2; length: 15; size: -; V: TRBV3-1
DNA: TGTGCCTGGAGGGGGGACGGACGCAATCAGCCCCAGCATTTT; CDR3: CAWRGDGRNQPQHF; J: TRBJ1-5; D: -; length: 14; size: -; V: TRBV30
DNA: TGCAGTGCTGAGAACGACAGGGTAGTCGACTCCTACGAGCAGTACTTC; CDR3: CSAENDRVVDSYEQYF; J: TRBJ2-7; D: TRBD1; length: 16; size: few; V: TRBV20-1
DNA: TGTGCCTGGAGTGTACTTTTCGGGACCCAGTACTTC; CDR3: CAWSVLFGTQYF; J: TRBJ2-5; D: -; length: 12; size: many; V: TRBV30
DNA: TGTGCCAGCAGCCAAAGATGGGTAGGGGGTGAGCAGTTCTTC; CDR3: CASSQRWVGGEQFF; J: TRBJ2-1; D: -; length: 14; size: few; V: TRBV14
DNA: TGTGCCAGCAGCCCCCGACTGGGAGTGGGCTACAATGAACAGTTCTTC; CDR3: CASSPRLGVGYNEQFF; J: TRBJ2-1; D: -; length: 16; size: few; V: TRBV7-9
DNA: TGTGCCAGCAGCCAAGATGCACTAGCCTACAATGAGCAGTTCTTC; CDR3: CASSQDALAYNEQFF; J: TRBJ2-1; D: -; length: 15; size: few; V: TRBV3-1
DNA: TGTGCCAGTAGTATAGGCCGACTAGCAGATACGCAGTATTTT; CDR3: CASSIGRLADTQYF; J: TRBJ2-3; D: -; length: 14; size: many; V: TRBV19
DNA: TGCAGTGCTAGGTCCAGGACAGGGGCCACAGATACGCAGTATTTT; CDR3: CSARSRTGATDTQYF; J: TRBJ2-3; D: TRBD1; length: 15; size: few; V: TRBV20-1
DNA: TGTGCCAGCAGCCTCTTCGGGAACACTGAAGCTTTCTTT; CDR3: CASSLFGNTEAFF; J: TRBJ1-1; D: -; length: 13; size: few; V: TRBV6-1
DNA: TGTGCCTCCCAGGCCAGCCCGGGAAGCAATCAGCCCCAGCATTTT; CDR3: CASQASPGSNQPQHF; J: TRBJ1-5; D: -; length: 15; size: many; V: TRBV2
DNA: TGTGCCAGCAGATTGAGCGGGATGTCGAGGGGTACGCAGTATTTT; CDR3: CASRLSGMSRGTQYF; J: TRBJ2-3; D: TRBD2; length: 15; size: many; V: TRBV28